Sequencing of this T cell receptor (beta chain) was carried out in a study of glioma-infiltrating T cells. The study's findings and limits: Above-expected tissue-blood divergence occurred in all gliomas, most in low-grade ones.

This clonotype was recorded many times. Its antigen is unidentified. TCR alpha and beta CDR3 regions were amplified from RNA using iRepertoire nested multiplex PCR. Input was 100-400 ng of tissue mRNA or PBMC total RNA. TCRdb re-called the multiplex PCR reads through MiXCR, storing one row per CDR3 protein. The data show about 130,000 distinct CDR3 sequences, with approximately 26% seen just once and under 35% held by the top ten. Trimming removed 3 bases from V and 6 bases from J; junction bases left unmatched: 3. Germline CDR1 is MNHEY and CDR2 is SMNVEV (reference sequence). The CDR3 runs to 13 residues.

The rearrangement links TRBV27 to TRBJ1-2, with 8 bases identical to TRBD1. Sequenced material: glioma tissue, nonneoplastic brain tissue, or PBMCs (not recorded which). The receptor comes from a human donor with low-grade glioma or glioblastoma, undergoing nonglioma brain surgery, or in good health (not recorded which). DNA of the CDR3: TGTGCCAGCAGTTTTGACAGGGGTGATGGCTACACCTTC. Residues: CASSFDRGDGYTF.